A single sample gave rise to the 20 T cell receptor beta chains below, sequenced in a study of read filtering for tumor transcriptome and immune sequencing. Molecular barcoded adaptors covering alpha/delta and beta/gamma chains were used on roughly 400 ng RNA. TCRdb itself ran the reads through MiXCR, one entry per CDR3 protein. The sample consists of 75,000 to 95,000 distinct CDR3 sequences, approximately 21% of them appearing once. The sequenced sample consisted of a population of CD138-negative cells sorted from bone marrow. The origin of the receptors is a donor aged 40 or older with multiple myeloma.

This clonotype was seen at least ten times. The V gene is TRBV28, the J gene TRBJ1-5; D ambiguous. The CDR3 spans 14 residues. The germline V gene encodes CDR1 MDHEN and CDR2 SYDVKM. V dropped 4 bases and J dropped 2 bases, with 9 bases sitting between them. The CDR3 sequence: CASSSGRRNQPQHF. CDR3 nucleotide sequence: TGTGCCAGCAGTTCAGGCAGGCGCAATCAGCCCCAGCATTTT.

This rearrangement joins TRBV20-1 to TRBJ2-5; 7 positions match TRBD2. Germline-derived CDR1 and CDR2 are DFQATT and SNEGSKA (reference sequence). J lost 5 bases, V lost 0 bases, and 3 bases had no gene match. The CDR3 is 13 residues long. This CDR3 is CSARDVGGETQYF. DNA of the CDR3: TGCAGTGCTAGAGATGTGGGGGGGGAGACCCAGTACTTC.

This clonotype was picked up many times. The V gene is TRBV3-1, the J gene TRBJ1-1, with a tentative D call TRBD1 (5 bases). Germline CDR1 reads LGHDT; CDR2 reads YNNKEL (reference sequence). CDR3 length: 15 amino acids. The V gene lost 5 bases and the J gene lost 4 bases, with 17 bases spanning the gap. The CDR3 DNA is TGTGCCAGCAGCACCAGTTGGGGGGATGGCACTGAAGCTTTCTTT. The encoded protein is CASSTSWGDGTEAFF.

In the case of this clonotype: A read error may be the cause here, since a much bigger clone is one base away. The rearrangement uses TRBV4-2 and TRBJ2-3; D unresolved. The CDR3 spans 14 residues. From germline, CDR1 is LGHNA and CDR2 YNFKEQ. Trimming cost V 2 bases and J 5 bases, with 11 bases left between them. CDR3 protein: CASSQWTVEDTQYF. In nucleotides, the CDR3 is TGTGCCAGCAGCCAATGGACGGTGGAAGATACGCAGTATTTT.

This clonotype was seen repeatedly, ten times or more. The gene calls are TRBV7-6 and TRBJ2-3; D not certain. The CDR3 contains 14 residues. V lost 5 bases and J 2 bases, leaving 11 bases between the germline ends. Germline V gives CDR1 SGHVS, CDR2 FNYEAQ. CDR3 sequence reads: CASSPTWPTDTQYF. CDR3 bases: TGTGCCAGCAGCCCCACCTGGCCCACAGATACGCAGTATTTT.

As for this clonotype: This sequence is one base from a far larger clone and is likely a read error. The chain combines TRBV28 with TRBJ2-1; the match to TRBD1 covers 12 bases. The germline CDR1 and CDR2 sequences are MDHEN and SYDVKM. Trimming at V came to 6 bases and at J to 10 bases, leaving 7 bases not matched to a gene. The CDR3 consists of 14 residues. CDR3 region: CASRYGTGGYEQFF. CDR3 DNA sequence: TGTGCCAGCAGATATGGGACAGGGGGCTACGAGCAGTTCTTC.

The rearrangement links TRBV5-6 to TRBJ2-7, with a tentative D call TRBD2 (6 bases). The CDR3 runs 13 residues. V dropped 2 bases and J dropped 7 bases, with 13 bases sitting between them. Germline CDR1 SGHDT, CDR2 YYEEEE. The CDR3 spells CASSFLRLGEQYF. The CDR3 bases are TGTGCCAGCAGCTTCTTACGACTAGGGGAGCAGTACTTC.

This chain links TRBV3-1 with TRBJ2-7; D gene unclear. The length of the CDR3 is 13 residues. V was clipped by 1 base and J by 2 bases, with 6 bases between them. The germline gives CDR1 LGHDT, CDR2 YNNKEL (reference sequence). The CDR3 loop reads CASSQGAAYEQYF. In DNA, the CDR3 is TGTGCCAGCAGCCAAGGGGCAGCCTACGAGCAGTACTTC.

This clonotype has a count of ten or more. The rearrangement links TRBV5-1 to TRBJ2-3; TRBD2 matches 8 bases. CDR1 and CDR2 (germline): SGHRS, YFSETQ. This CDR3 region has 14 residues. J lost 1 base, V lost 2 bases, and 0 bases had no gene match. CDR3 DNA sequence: TGCGCCAGCAGCTTTAGCGGGGGCACAGATACGCAGTATTTT. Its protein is CASSFSGGTDTQYF.

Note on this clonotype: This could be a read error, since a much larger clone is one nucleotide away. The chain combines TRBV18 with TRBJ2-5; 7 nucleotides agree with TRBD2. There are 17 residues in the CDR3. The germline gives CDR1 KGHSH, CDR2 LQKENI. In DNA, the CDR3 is TGTGCCAGCTCACCCAGGGACTCTACTAGCAGGCGGGAGACCCGGTACTTC. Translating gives CASSPRDSTSRRETRYF.

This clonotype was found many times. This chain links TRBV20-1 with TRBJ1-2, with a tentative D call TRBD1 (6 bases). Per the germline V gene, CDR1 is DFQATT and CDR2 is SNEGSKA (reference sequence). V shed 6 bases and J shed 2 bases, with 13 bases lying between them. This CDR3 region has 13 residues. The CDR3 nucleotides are TGCAGTGCCCATGTTGGGGGCAACTATGGCTACACCTTC. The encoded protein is CSAHVGGNYGYTF.

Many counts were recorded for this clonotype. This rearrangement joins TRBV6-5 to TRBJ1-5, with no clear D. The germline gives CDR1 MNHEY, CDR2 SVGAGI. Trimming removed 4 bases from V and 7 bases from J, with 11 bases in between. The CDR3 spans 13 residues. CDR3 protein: CASSLAPQQPQHF. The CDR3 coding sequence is TGTGCCAGCAGTTTGGCCCCACAACAGCCCCAGCATTTT.

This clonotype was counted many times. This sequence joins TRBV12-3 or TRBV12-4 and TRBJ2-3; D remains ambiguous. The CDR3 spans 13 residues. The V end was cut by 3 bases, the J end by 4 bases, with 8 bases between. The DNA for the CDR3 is TGTGCCAGCAGTTTTCTAGACCCAGATACGCAGTATTTT. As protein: CASSFLDPDTQYF.

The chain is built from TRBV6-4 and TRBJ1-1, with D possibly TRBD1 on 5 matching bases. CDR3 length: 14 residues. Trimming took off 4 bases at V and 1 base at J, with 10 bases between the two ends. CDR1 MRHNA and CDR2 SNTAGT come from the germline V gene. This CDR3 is CASSAGGGNTEAFF. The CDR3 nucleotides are TGTGCCAGCAGTGCCGGGGGGGGGAACACTGAAGCTTTCTTT.

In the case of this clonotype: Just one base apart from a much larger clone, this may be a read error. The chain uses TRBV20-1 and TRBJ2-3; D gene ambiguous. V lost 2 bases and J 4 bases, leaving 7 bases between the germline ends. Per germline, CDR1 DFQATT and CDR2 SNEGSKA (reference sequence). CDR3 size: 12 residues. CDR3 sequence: CSARFPPDTQYF. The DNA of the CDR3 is TGCAGTGCTAGATTCCCCCCAGATACGCAGTATTTT.

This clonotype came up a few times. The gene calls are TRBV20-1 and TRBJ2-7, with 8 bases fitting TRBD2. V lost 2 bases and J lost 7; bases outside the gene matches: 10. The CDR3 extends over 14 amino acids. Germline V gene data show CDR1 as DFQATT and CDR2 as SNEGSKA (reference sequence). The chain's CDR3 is CSARPPAGGREQYF. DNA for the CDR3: TGCAGTGCTAGACCTCCGGCGGGGGGACGGGAGCAGTACTTC.

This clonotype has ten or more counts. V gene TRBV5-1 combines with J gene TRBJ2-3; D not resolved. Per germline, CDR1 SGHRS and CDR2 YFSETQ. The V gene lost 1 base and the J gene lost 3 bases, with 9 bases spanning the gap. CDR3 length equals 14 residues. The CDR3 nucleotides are TGCGCCAGCAGCTTGTTTGCGGATACAGATACGCAGTATTTT. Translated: CASSLFADTDTQYF. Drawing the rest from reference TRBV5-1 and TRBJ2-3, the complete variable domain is KAGVTQTPRYLIKTRGQQVTLSCSPISGHRSVSWYQQTPGQGLQFLFEYFSETQRNKGNFPGRFSGRQFSNSRSEMNVSTLELGDSALYLCASSLFADTDTQYFGPGTRLTVL.

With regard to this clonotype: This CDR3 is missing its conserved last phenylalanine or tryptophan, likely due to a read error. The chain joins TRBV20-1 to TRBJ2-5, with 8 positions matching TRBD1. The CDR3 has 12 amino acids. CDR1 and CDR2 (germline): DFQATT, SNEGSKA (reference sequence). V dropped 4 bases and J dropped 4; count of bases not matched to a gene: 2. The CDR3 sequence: CSAKTGAETQYL. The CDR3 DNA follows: TGCAGTGCTAAGACAGGGGCAGAGACCCAGTACCTC.

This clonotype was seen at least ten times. In nucleotides, the CDR3 is TGCAGTGCTAGATCCAGGGTTCGCAATCAGCCCCAGCATTTT. Its protein product is CSARSRVRNQPQHF. V is TRBV20-1 and J is TRBJ1-5, with D tentatively TRBD1 (5 bases). The ends were cut back, 2 bases at V and 2 bases at J, with 10 bases in the middle. The length of the CDR3 is 14 residues. Germline assignment: CDR1 DFQATT and CDR2 SNEGSKA (reference sequence).

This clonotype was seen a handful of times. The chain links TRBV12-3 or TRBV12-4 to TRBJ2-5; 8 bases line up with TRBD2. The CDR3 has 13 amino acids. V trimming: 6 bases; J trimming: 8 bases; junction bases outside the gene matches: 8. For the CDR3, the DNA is TGTGCCAGCAGCCGTTCCAGCGGGGGAACCCAGTACTTC. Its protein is CASSRSSGGTQYF.